This T cell receptor (beta chain) was captured in a study of CD8 T cells in Susac syndrome. RNA totalling about 0.45 to 1 ug underwent reverse transcription with random hexamers. TCRdb used MiXCR to reprocess the immunoSEQ multiplex PCR reads, holding one entry per CDR3 protein. The data hold tens of thousands of distinct CDR3 sequences, with roughly 94% observed a single time. The germline gives CDR1 SNHLY, CDR2 FYNNEI. V was shortened by 3 bases and J by 7 bases, with 9 bases between the two germline ends. This CDR3 is 12 amino acids long. The chain employs TRBV2 and TRBJ1-1; no clear D. Sequencing was performed on CD4+ T cells from PBMCs. This TCR was sampled from a human donor with Susac syndrome. The chain's CDR3 is CASSDGAIEAFF. The CDR3 DNA reads as TGTGCCAGCAGTGATGGAGCTATTGAAGCTTTCTTT.